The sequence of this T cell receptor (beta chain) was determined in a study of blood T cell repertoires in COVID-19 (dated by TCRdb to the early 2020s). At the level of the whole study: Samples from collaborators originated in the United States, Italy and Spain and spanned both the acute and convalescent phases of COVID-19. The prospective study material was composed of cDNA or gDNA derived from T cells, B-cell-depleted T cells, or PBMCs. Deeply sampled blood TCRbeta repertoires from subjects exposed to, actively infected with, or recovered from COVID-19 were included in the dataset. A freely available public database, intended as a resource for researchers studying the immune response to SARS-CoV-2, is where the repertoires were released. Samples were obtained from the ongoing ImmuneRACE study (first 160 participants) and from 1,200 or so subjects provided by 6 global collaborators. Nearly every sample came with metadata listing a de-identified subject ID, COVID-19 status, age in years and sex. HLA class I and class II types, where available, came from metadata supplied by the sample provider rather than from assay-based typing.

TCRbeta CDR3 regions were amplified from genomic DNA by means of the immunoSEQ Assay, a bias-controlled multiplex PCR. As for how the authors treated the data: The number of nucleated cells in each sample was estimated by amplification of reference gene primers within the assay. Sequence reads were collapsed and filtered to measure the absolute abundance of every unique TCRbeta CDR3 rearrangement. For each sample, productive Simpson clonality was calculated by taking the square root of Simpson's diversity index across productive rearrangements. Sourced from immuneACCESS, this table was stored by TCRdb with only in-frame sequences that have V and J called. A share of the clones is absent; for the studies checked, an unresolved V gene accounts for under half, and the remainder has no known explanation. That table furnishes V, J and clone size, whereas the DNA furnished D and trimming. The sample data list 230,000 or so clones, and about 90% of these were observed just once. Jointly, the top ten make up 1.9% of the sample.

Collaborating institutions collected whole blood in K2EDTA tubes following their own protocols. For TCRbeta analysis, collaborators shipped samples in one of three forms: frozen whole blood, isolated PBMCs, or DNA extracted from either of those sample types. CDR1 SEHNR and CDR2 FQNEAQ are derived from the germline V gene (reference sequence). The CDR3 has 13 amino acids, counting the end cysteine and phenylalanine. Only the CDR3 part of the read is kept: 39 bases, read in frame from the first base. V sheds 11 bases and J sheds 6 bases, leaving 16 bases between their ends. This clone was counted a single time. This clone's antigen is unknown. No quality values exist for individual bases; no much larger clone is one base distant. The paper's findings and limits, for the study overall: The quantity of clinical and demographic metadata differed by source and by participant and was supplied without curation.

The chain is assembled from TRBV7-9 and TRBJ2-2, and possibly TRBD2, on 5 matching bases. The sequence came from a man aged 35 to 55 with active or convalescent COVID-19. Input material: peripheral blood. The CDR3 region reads CALVRGNAGELFF. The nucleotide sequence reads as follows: TGTGCCTTGGTGAGAGGGAATGCCGGGGAGCTGTTTTTT.